One sample yielded the 22 T cell receptor beta chains listed below, sequenced in a study of T cells after somatic rescue of genetic block. Data came from immunoSEQ multiplex PCR; TCRdb stores just in-frame clones and leaves some out. This sample yields 45,000 to 55,000 clones, of which about 96% are seen a single time; around 0.078% belongs to the top ten. Sequencing was carried out using peripheral blood mononuclear cells (PBMCs). These TCRs come from a child younger than two.

V gene TRBV6-4 combines with J gene TRBJ2-3; 8 nucleotides match TRBD2. In germline, CDR1 is MRHNA, CDR2 SNTAGT. Losses at the gene ends were 2 bases for V and 3 bases for J; bases not matched to a gene: 4. This CDR3 region has 15 residues. The CDR3 DNA follows: TGTGCCAGCAGTGACCCCGGGGGGGTTACAGATACGCAGTATTTT. This encodes CASSDPGGVTDTQYF.

The V gene is TRBV5-1, the J gene TRBJ2-7; TRBD2 matches 9 bases. The CDR3 covers 15 residues. J lost 1 base, V lost 0 bases, and 2 bases had no gene match. Germline V lookup: CDR1 SGHRS, CDR2 YFSETQ. In DNA, the CDR3 is TGCGCCAGCAGCTTGGGACTAGCGGAGTCCTACGAGCAGTACTTC. It is translated as CASSLGLAESYEQYF. Full variable domain (rest looked up from reference TRBV5-1 and TRBJ2-7): KAGVTQTPRYLIKTRGQQVTLSCSPISGHRSVSWYQQTPGQGLQFLFEYFSETQRNKGNFPGRFSGRQFSNSRSEMNVSTLELGDSALYLCASSLGLAESYEQYFGPGTRLTVT.

CDR3 DNA: TGTGCCAGCAGCCCCAAAAAAGAGACCCAGTACTTC. Amino acid sequence: CASSPKKETQYF. This rearrangement joins TRBV7-2 to TRBJ2-5, with no clear D. The CDR3 contains 12 residues. In germline, CDR1 is SGHTA, CDR2 FQGNSA. Trimming removed 5 bases from V and 3 bases from J, with 7 bases in between.

The V and J genes are TRBV4-1 and TRBJ2-2; possible D gene TRBD2, 5 bases. Germline V gene lookup returns CDR1 MGHRA and CDR2 YSYEKL. The CDR3 loop spans 12 amino acids. V was pared by 4 bases and J by 8 bases, with 8 bases between. The CDR3 loop is CASSRRLGELFF. CDR3 coding DNA: TGCGCCAGCAGCCGGAGGTTAGGGGAGCTGTTTTTT.

The chain is built from TRBV19 and TRBJ2-7; TRBD2 matches at 7 bases. Trimming cost V 7 bases and J 2 bases; bases outside gene matches: 11. The CDR3 covers 15 residues. Germline V gene lookup returns CDR1 LNHDA and CDR2 SQIVND (reference sequence). The CDR3 loop reads CASKRGTGTTYEQYF. CDR3 sequence (DNA): TGTGCCAGTAAAAGAGGGACCGGGACTACCTACGAGCAGTACTTC. Drawing the rest from reference TRBV19 and TRBJ2-7, the complete variable domain is DGGITQSPKYLFRKEGQNVTLSCEQNLNHDAMYWYRQDPGQGLRLIYYSQIVNDFQKGDIAEGYSVSREKKESFPLTVTSAQKNPTAFYLCASKRGTGTTYEQYFGPGTRLTVT.

The chain employs TRBV7-9 and TRBJ2-5; TRBD1 aligns across 9 bases. J lost 3 bases, V lost 2 bases, and 4 bases had no gene match. Germline-derived CDR1 and CDR2 are SEHNR and FQNEAQ (reference sequence). This CDR3 has 15 residues. CDR3 nucleotides: TGTGCCAGCAGCTTAACAGGGGGCTGGGAAGAGACCCAGTACTTC. This translates into CASSLTGGWEETQYF.

Worth noting for this clone: Other nucleotide sequences in the sample specify the same CDR3. The chain combines TRBV19 with TRBJ1-2, with a weak D call TRBD1 (6 bases). Germline V gene lookup returns CDR1 LNHDA and CDR2 SQIVND (reference sequence). V was pared by 5 bases and J by 2 bases, with 18 bases between. The CDR3 has 16 residues. CDR3: CASSPQGSPSNYGYTF. The CDR3 DNA reads TGTGCCAGTAGTCCACAGGGTTCACCTTCCAACTATGGCTACACCTTC.

The genes are TRBV20-1 and TRBJ1-4; TRBD1 is a possible D gene (5 bases). Germline loops: CDR1 DFQATT, CDR2 SNEGSKA (reference sequence). This CDR3 region has 11 residues. Trimming left V 2 bases short and J 12 bases short, with 10 bases between. The CDR3 reads CSARLWGQLFF. In nucleotides, the CDR3 is TGCAGTGCTAGATTGTGGGGACAACTGTTTTTT.

The rearrangement uses TRBV29-1 and TRBJ1-2; 9 bases are shared with TRBD1. Trimming at V came to 6 bases and at J to 4 bases, leaving 0 bases not matched to a gene. Germline CDR1 reads SQVTM; CDR2 reads ANQGSEA. The CDR3 runs 11 residues. CDR3 nucleotides: TGCAGCGTGACAGGGGGCTATGGCTACACCTTC. Amino acids: CSVTGGYGYTF. The whole variable domain, remainder taken from reference TRBV29-1 and TRBJ1-2, is SAVISQKPSRDICQRGTSLTIQCQVDSQVTMMFWYRQQPGQSLTLIATANQGSEATYESGFVIDKFPISRPNLTFSTLTVSNMSPEDSSIYLCSVTGGYGYTFGSGTRLTVV.

This clone was observed once. The rearrangement joins TRBV19 to TRBJ2-6; D possibly corresponds to TRBD1 (5 bases). The CDR3 extends over 17 amino acids. CDR1 is LNHDA and CDR2 is SQIVND in the germline V gene (reference sequence). Trimming pared 2 bases from V and 0 bases from J, leaving 11 bases between. CDR3 nucleotide sequence: TGTGCCAGTAGTATATACCCAGACAGCTCTGGGGCCAACGTCCTGACTTTC. Encoded protein: CASSIYPDSSGANVLTF.

The chain uses TRBV18 and TRBJ1-1; tentative D call: TRBD1 (6 bases). CDR1 is KGHSH and CDR2 is LQKENI in the germline V gene. The V gene lost 5 bases and the J gene lost 1 base, with 11 bases spanning the gap. The CDR3 covers 14 residues. CDR3 sequence (DNA): TGTGCCAGCTCAGTACAGGGACAGAACACTGAAGCTTTCTTT. Translated: CASSVQGQNTEAFF.

V usage is TRBV7-2 and J usage is TRBJ1-2; 7 bases are a match to TRBD1. The CDR3 extends over 13 amino acids. CDR1 is SGHTA and CDR2 is FQGNSA in the germline V gene. Germline trimming cut 5 bases from V and 9 bases from J; bases unmatched to any gene: 9. The CDR3 sequence: CASSPGQVYRYTF. The CDR3 region has the DNA TGTGCCAGCAGCCCAGGACAGGTTTATCGCTACACCTTC.

The V gene is TRBV4-1, the J gene TRBJ2-7; TRBD2 matches 7 bases. Trimming at V came to 5 bases and at J to 6 bases, leaving 16 bases not matched to a gene. The germline V gene has CDR1 MGHRA and CDR2 YSYEKL. CDR3 length: 16 amino acids. CDR3: CASSYEWTSRGGEQYF. CDR3 bases: TGCGCCAGCAGCTACGAATGGACTAGTCGTGGAGGCGAGCAGTACTTC.

The J gene is TRBJ1-5, the V gene TRBV18; D remains ambiguous. Germline V gene sequence: CDR1 KGHSH, CDR2 LQKENI. This CDR3 is built from 14 residues. Trimming pared 6 bases from V and 5 bases from J, leaving 14 bases between. Here the CDR3 reads CASSHWRRDQPQHF. In nucleotides, the CDR3 is TGTGCCAGCTCCCACTGGCGGCGAGATCAGCCCCAGCATTTT.

The chain joins TRBV9 to TRBJ2-7, with D perhaps TRBD2 (5 bases). CDR3 length equals 15 residues. V lost 0 bases and J 4 bases, leaving 14 bases between the germline ends. In germline, CDR1 is SGDLS, CDR2 YYNGEE. Here the CDR3 DNA reads TGTGCCAGCAGCGTAGAGGCTAGCTCCTTTTACGAGCAGTACTTC. Residues: CASSVEASSFYEQYF.

This clone is a singleton in its sample. The V gene is TRBV2, the J gene TRBJ2-4; tentatively, D is TRBD1 (6 bases). Germline assignment: CDR1 SNHLY and CDR2 FYNNEI. The V end was cut by 4 bases, the J end by 0 bases, with 10 bases between. The CDR3 is 15 residues long. CDR3 sequence (DNA): TGTGCCAGCAGTGGACAGGCTCTAGCCAAAAACATTCAGTACTTC. Protein product: CASSGQALAKNIQYF. Full variable domain (remainder filled in from reference TRBV2 and TRBJ2-4): EPEVTQTPSHQVTQMGQEVILRCVPISNHLYFYWYRQILGQKVEFLVSFYNNEISEKSEIFDDQFSVERPDGSNFTLKIRSTKLEDSAMYFCASSGQALAKNIQYFGAGTRLSVL.

J is TRBJ2-2 and V is TRBV5-1; D remains unclear. Germline lookup yields CDR1 SGHRS and CDR2 YFSETQ. Between the trimmed V and J ends, which lost 0 bases and 4 bases, there was a span of 4 bases. The CDR3 length is 13 residues. The CDR3 DNA is TGCGCCAGCAGCTTGGTGGTCACCGGGGAGCTGTTTTTT. Amino acids: CASSLVVTGELFF. Full variable domain (remainder filled in from reference TRBV5-1 and TRBJ2-2): KAGVTQTPRYLIKTRGQQVTLSCSPISGHRSVSWYQQTPGQGLQFLFEYFSETQRNKGNFPGRFSGRQFSNSRSEMNVSTLELGDSALYLCASSLVVTGELFFGEGSRLTVL.

The rearrangement links TRBV6-1 to TRBJ1-1; weak D call: TRBD1 (5 bases). Germline-derived CDR1 and CDR2 are MNHNS and SASEGT. The CDR3 contains 15 residues. V was pared by 0 bases and J by 4 bases, with 12 bases between. CDR3 loop: CASSEAGRAVTEAFF. In DNA form, the CDR3 reads TGTGCCAGCAGTGAAGCGGGCAGGGCGGTCACTGAAGCTTTCTTT.

V gene TRBV7-9 combines with J gene TRBJ2-7; possible D gene TRBD1, 5 bases. This CDR3 comprises 15 residues. Germline V gene lookup returns CDR1 SEHNR and CDR2 FQNEAQ (reference sequence). The ends were cut back, 5 bases at V and 0 bases at J, with 14 bases in the middle. The CDR3 is CASSAGGAYSYEQYF. In DNA, the CDR3 is TGTGCCAGCAGCGCCGGTGGGGCCTACTCCTACGAGCAGTACTTC.

V is TRBV7-2 and J is TRBJ2-2, with D possibly being TRBD2 (6 bases). V lost 6 bases to trimming and J lost 0 bases, with 14 bases between them. The CDR3 has 16 residues. Germline lookup yields CDR1 SGHTA and CDR2 FQGNSA. Written as DNA, the CDR3 is TGTGCCAGCAGACCCCGGGCGGGGCCGAACACCGGGGAGCTGTTTTTT. This sequence encodes CASRPRAGPNTGELFF.

The chain uses TRBV30 and TRBJ2-7, with D perhaps matching TRBD2 (5 bases). V lost 0 bases and J lost 0, with 6 bases in between. The germline V gene encodes CDR1 GTSNPN and CDR2 SVGIG (reference sequence). This CDR3 has 13 residues. The CDR3, as DNA: TGTGCCTGGAGTGTCGGGATCTCCTACGAGCAGTACTTC. It codes for CAWSVGISYEQYF.

The sample holds one count of this clone. J is TRBJ2-2 and V is TRBV29-1, with D uncertain. Deletions cut 8 bases from V and 12 bases from J, with 16 bases between. Per germline, CDR1 SQVTM and CDR2 ANQGSEA. There are 11 residues in the CDR3. CDR3 DNA: TGCAGCACCCGGACCGCCGCCAAGCTGTTTTTT. Protein sequence: CSTRTAAKLFF.